The subject of this entry is one T cell receptor beta chain. Sequenced by immunoSEQ multiplex PCR; TCRdb stores in-frame clones only, minus some. The sample has roughly 2.6 million clones; more than 90% are singletons. This specimen belongs to a study of shared clonotypes between healthy human individuals. CDR1 is SGHRS, CDR2 YFSETQ, per germline. The CDR3 is 16 residues long. Trimming took 0 bases from V and 2 from J, leaving 11 bases between them. Caucasian adults residing in Nashville, Tennessee made up all the donors. This clonotype was obtained from a man between 18 and 29 years old in good health. Sequencing was done on a sample of naive CD4+ T cells sorted from blood. Subset here: CD45RA+ positively selected. The chain joins TRBV5-1 to TRBJ2-2; D remains unclear. CDR3 DNA: TGCGCCAGCAGCTTGGAAGTTCCCGAAAACACCGGGGAGCTGTTTTTT. It yields the protein CASSLEVPENTGELFF.